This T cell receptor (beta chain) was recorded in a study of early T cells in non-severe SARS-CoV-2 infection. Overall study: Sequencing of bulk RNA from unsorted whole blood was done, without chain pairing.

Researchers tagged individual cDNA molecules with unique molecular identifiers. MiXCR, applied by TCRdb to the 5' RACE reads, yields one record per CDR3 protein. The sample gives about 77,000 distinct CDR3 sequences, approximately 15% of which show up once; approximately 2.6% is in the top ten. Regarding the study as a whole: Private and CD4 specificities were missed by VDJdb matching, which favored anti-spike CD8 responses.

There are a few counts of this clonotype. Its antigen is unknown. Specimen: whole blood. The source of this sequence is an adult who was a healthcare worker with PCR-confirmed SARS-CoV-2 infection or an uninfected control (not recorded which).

In DNA, the CDR3 is TGTGCCAGCAGCTTAGGAAGAGGGGGCAATCAGCCCCAGCATTTT. It translates to CASSLGRGGNQPQHF. This chain joins TRBV7-9 and TRBJ1-5; tentatively, D is TRBD1 (5 bases). CDR1 SEHNR and CDR2 FQNEAQ come from the germline V gene (reference sequence). The germline V and J ends were trimmed by 1 base and 2 bases, with 9 bases remaining between them. The CDR3 runs 15 residues.